What follows describes a single T cell receptor beta chain. Its target is unknown. Method: immunoSEQ multiplex PCR; TCRdb's copy keeps in-frame clones and lacks some. The data contain around 63,000 clones, about 90% of them singletons. This sample was taken from a study of identifying expanded T cells in peripheral blood. Whole-study findings and limits: Technical replicates showed about 1.1 changed clones; two weeks roughly 16; four weeks 19.

The sequence was collected from a person between 18 and 70 years old in good health. Sequenced: blood.

CDR3 coding DNA: TGTGCCAGCAGCGTAGAGCGGTCCTACAATGAGCAGTTCTTC. It is translated as CASSVERSYNEQFF. The chain combines TRBV28 with TRBJ2-1; weak D call: TRBD2 (5 bases). V was pared by 6 bases and J by 1 base, with 10 bases between. Germline V gene data show CDR1 as MDHEN and CDR2 as SYDVKM. The CDR3 runs to 14 residues.